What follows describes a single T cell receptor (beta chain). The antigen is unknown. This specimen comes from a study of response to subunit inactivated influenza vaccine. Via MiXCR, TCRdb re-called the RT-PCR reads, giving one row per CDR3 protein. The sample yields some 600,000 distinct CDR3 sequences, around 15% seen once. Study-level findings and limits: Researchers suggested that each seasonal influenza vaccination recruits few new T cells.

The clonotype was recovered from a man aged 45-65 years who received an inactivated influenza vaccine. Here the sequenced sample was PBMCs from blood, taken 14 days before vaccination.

CDR3 protein: CASSERGDTQYF. The DNA of the CDR3 is TGTGCCAGCAGCGAAAGAGGGGATACGCAGTATTTT. The chain recombines TRBV11-2 with TRBJ2-3; weak D call: TRBD2 (5 bases). This CDR3 spans 12 amino acids. Looked up from germline, CDR1 is SGHAT and CDR2 is FQNNGV. Trimming removed 5 bases from V and 6 bases from J, with 9 bases in between.